The rows below give T cell receptor beta chains drawn from one sample of a study of T cell repertoires in cytomegalovirus infection. A single record per CDR3 protein comes from TCRdb applying MiXCR to the reads. Here the sample spans 740,000 or so distinct CDR3 sequences, 35% being singletons. Specimen: PBMCs. The receptors come from a human donor in good health (CMV status not recorded). Some clones in this sample may be carry-over from other donors' samples. Each CDR3 is given with its conserved first and last residue. Fields, in order: D gene, V gene, J gene, clone size, CDR3 protein, CDR3 DNA. D genes are given only for firm matches. Expanded clones get a size class; other rows say once, few or many, or leave the size out.

.	TRBV28	TRBJ1-2	.	CASSFPTRGGYTF	TGTGCCAGCAGTTTCCCCACTAGGGGCGGCTACACCTTC
.	TRBV19	TRBJ1-5	.	CASSPRRDSNQPQHF	TGTGCCAGTAGTCCCCGGAGGGATAGCAATCAGCCCCAGCATTTT
.	TRBV19	TRBJ1-2	few	CASSPPYTF	TGTGCCAGTAGTCCTCCCTACACCTTC
.	TRBV7-8	TRBJ1-5	many	CASSIQGSGFGQPQHF	TGTGCCAGCAGCATCCAGGGGTCGGGTTTTGGCCAGCCCCAGCATTTT
.	TRBV5-1	TRBJ1-2	once	CASSLMSGEDGYTF	TGCGCCAGCAGCTTGATGTCGGGGGAGGATGGCTACACCTTC
.	TRBV20-1	TRBJ1-6	.	CSARDLRGSLDDNSPLHF	TGCAGTGCTAGAGATCTCCGGGGCAGTCTGGACGATAATTCACCCCTCCACTTT
TRBD1	TRBV19	TRBJ1-5	few	CASRLGQGYNQPQHF	TGTGCCAGTAGACTAGGACAGGGCTACAATCAGCCCCAGCATTTT
.	TRBV10-2	TRBJ1-3	.	CASSESGEGSGNTIYF	TGCGCCAGCAGTGAGTCGGGAGAGGGCTCTGGAAACACCATATATTTT
TRBD2	TRBV12-3/TRBV12-4	TRBJ2-3	.	CASSLKSSGSVGNTQYF	TGTGCCAGCAGTTTAAAGTCTAGCGGGAGTGTGGGGAATACGCAGTATTTT
.	TRBV19	TRBJ2-2	few	CASSIGGRGTGELFF	TGTGCCAGTAGTATAGGGGGGCGAGGGACCGGGGAGCTGTTTTTT
TRBD2	TRBV10-3	TRBJ2-1	.	CAITGGLGVNEQFF	TGTGCCATCACCGGGGGACTAGGGGTTAATGAGCAGTTCTTC
.	TRBV7-2	TRBJ2-7	.	CASSAGQLKQYF	TGTGCCAGCAGCGCTGGACAGCTCAAGCAGTACTTC
TRBD1	TRBV28	TRBJ1-2	.	CASSPGTVGYGYTF	TGTGCCAGCAGTCCCGGGACAGTAGGCTATGGCTACACCTTC
TRBD2	TRBV7-8	TRBJ2-1	many	CASSLAGGSSGRGGEQFF	TGTGCCAGCAGCTTAGCGGGTGGATCTAGCGGGAGAGGTGGGGAGCAGTTCTTC
TRBD2	TRBV7-2	TRBJ2-5	.	CASSLTSGGGQETQYF	TGTGCCAGCAGCTTAACATCTGGGGGGGGTCAAGAGACCCAGTACTTC
.	TRBV11-2	TRBJ2-2	.	CASSFSELNTVELFF	TGTGCCAGCAGCTTCTCGGAACTTAACACCGTGGAGCTGTTTTTT
.	TRBV2	TRBJ1-5	few	CASSEKGPDSNQPQHF	TGTGCCAGCAGTGAGAAGGGCCCCGATAGCAATCAGCCCCAGCATTTT
.	TRBV5-8	TRBJ1-5	few	CASSSPDSLISNQPQHF	TGTGCCAGCAGCTCTCCGGACAGCCTTATTAGCAATCAGCCCCAGCATTTT
.	TRBV5-3	TRBJ1-1	few	CARSYQQGLITEAFF	TGTGCCAGAAGCTACCAGCAGGGGTTGATAACTGAAGCTTTCTTT
.	TRBV5-6	TRBJ1-6	once	CASIRGNNSPLHF	TGTGCCAGCATCCGGGGTAATAATTCACCCCTCCACTTT
.	TRBV12-3/TRBV12-4	TRBJ1-5	many	CASSLARPALTNQPQHF	TGTGCCAGCAGTTTAGCGAGGCCAGCTCTTACCAATCAGCCCCAGCATTTT
.	TRBV28	TRBJ2-3	.	CASRVSGYSSTDTQYF	TGTGCCAGCAGGGTTTCAGGATATTCTAGCACAGATACGCAGTATTTT
TRBD2	TRBV11-3	TRBJ2-1	few	CASSLAGGPGEQFF	TGTGCCAGCAGCTTAGCGGGAGGGCCGGGTGAGCAGTTCTTC
.	TRBV12-3/TRBV12-4	TRBJ2-1	.	CASKGLRGSYNEQFF	TGTGCCAGCAAAGGGCTACGGGGCTCCTACAATGAGCAGTTCTTC
.	TRBV20-1	TRBJ2-1	.	CSARDPGGQREQFF	TGCAGTGCTAGAGATCCTGGGGGGCAAAGGGAGCAGTTCTTC
.	TRBV2	TRBJ2-7	.	CASSDRGDIPGHEQYF	TGTGCCAGCAGTGACCGAGGGGACATCCCCGGGCACGAGCAGTACTTC